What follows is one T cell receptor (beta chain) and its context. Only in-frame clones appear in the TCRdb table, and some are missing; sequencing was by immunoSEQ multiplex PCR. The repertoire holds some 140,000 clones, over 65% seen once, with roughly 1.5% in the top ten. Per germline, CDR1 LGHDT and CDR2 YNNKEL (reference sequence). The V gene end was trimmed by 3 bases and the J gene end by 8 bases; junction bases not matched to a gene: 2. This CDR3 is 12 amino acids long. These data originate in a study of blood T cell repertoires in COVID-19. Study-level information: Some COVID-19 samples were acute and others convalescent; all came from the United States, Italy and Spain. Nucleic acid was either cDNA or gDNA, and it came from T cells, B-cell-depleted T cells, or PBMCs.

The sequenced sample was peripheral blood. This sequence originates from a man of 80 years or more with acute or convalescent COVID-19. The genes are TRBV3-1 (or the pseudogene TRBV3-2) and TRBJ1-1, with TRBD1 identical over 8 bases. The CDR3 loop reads CASSHTGGEAFF. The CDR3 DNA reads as TGTGCCAGCAGCCATACAGGGGGAGAAGCTTTCTTT.